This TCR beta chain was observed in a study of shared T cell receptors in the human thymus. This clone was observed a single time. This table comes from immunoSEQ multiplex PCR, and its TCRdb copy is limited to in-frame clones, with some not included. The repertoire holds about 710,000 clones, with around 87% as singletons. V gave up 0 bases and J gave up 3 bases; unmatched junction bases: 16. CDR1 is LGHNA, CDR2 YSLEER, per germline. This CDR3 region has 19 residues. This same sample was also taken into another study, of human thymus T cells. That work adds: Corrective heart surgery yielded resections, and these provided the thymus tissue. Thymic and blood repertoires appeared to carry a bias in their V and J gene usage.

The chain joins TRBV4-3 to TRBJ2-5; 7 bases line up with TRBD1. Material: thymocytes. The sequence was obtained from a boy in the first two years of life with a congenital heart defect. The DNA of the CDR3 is TGCGCCAGCAGCCAAGACCGGAGAACCTACAGGGGAAAGGAAGAGACCCAGTACTTC. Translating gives CASSQDRRTYRGKEETQYF.